These 14 T cell receptor beta chains originate from one sample sequenced in a study of T cell responses to AZD1222 COVID-19 vaccine. This table comes from immunoSEQ multiplex PCR, and its TCRdb copy is limited to in-frame clones, with some not included. This sample has 150,000 to 200,000 clones, with around 93% found just once. Source: peripheral blood, taken on day 0 of AZD1222 vaccination. The receptor source for this set is an adult in good health.

The V gene is TRBV28, the J gene TRBJ1-4; the D gene is possibly TRBD1 (5 bases). This CDR3 is built from 16 residues. CDR1 is MDHEN, CDR2 SYDVKM, per germline. Trimming shortened V by 0 bases and J by 0 bases, and 8 bases separated the two germline ends. The CDR3 DNA reads TGTGCCAGCAGTTTATGGAGACAGACAACTAATGAAAAACTGTTTTTT. This translates into CASSLWRQTTNEKLFF.

The chain joins TRBV4-1 to TRBJ1-2, with TRBD1 as a possible D gene (5 bases). Germline V gene data show CDR1 as MGHRA and CDR2 as YSYEKL. This CDR3 spans 14 amino acids. Trimming took off 3 bases at V and 6 bases at J, with 14 bases between the two ends. The CDR3 DNA sequence: TGCGCCAGCAGCCATCCGGGACGGGGGGATGGCTACACCTTC. Translating it yields CASSHPGRGDGYTF.

This chain joins TRBV5-4 and TRBJ2-5, with 7 positions matching TRBD1. After removal of 0 bases from V and 3 bases from J, the junction contained 5 bases not matched to a gene. Germline CDR1 is SGHNT and CDR2 is YYREEE (reference sequence). This CDR3 comprises 15 residues. The CDR3 DNA reads as TGTGCCAGCAGCTTGGCGGGACAGATAGAAGAGACCCAGTACTTC. It specifies CASSLAGQIEETQYF.

J is TRBJ1-6 and V is TRBV7-9; D gene uncertain. The V end lost 7 bases, the J end lost 7 bases, and 17 bases lay between the germline ends. The germline V gene has CDR1 SEHNR and CDR2 FQNEAQ (reference sequence). The CDR3 has 15 amino acids. The CDR3 spells CASIEGAIGNSPLHF. In DNA, the CDR3 is TGTGCCAGCATTGAGGGCGCGATAGGGAATTCACCCCTCCACTTT.

The chain uses TRBV9 and TRBJ1-6, with 12 bases aligning to TRBD1. CDR1 is SGDLS and CDR2 is YYNGEE in the germline V gene. The CDR3 is 16 residues long. With 4 bases clipped from V and 7 bases from J, the junction kept 6 bases outside the gene matches. This CDR3 is CASSSGQGAVNSPLHF. Here the CDR3 DNA reads TGTGCCAGCAGCTCGGGACAGGGGGCCGTGAATTCACCCCTCCACTTT.

V is TRBV4-1 and J is TRBJ2-3; no clear D. V was clipped by 1 base and J by 3 bases, with 5 bases between them. The CDR3 is 13 amino acids. Germline-derived CDR1 and CDR2 are MGHRA and YSYEKL. The CDR3 here is CASSQVITDTQYF. For the CDR3, the DNA is TGCGCCAGCAGCCAAGTAATAACAGATACGCAGTATTTT.

The chain recombines TRBV6-7 with TRBJ1-2, with TRBD1 as a possible D gene (5 bases). TRBV6-7 is treated as an ORF (open reading frame) with a function not yet certain. This CDR3 comprises 16 residues. Trimming took 9 bases from V and 2 from J, leaving 22 bases between them. The CDR3 region has the DNA TGTGCCAGTCTCTCACCTCACCACAGGCTCAACTATGGCTACACCTTC. Its translation: CASLSPHHRLNYGYTF.

The chain joins TRBV4-2 to TRBJ1-1; D is perhaps TRBD1 (6 bases). Germline V gene lookup returns CDR1 LGHNA and CDR2 YNFKEQ. Trimming cost V 0 bases and J 6 bases, with 14 bases left between them. This CDR3 spans 15 amino acids. CDR3 sequence: CASSQEAGGLAEAFF. The CDR3 bases are TGTGCCAGCAGCCAAGAAGCGGGGGGGCTAGCTGAAGCTTTCTTT.

The chain recombines TRBV5-4 with TRBJ2-2; 7 bases line up with TRBD2. Germline trimming cut 4 bases from V and 4 bases from J; bases unmatched to any gene: 10. CDR1 SGHNT and CDR2 YYREEE come from the germline V gene (reference sequence). The CDR3 contains 16 residues. The CDR3 sequence: CASSPQGGGGTGELFF. The CDR3, as DNA: TGTGCCAGCAGCCCCCAGGGAGGCGGGGGCACCGGGGAGCTGTTTTTT.

V gene TRBV12-3 or TRBV12-4 combines with J gene TRBJ2-2; D gene unclear. This CDR3 comprises 11 residues. V was shortened by 8 bases and J by 1 base, with 2 bases between the two germline ends. CDR3 coding DNA: TGTGCCAGCCAGAACACCGGGGAGCTGTTTTTT. Translated, it gives CASQNTGELFF.

V usage is TRBV4-1 and J usage is TRBJ2-2, with 9 bases matching TRBD1. The germline V gene has CDR1 MGHRA and CDR2 YSYEKL. V shed 8 bases, J shed 5 bases, and the junction held 9 bases outside the gene matches. This CDR3 contains 15 residues. The CDR3 nucleotides are TGCGCCAGCGGGCGGACAGGGGCGAGGACCGGGGAGCTGTTTTTT. Its translation is CASGRTGARTGELFF.

The chain uses TRBV28 and TRBJ2-1; 7 bases fit TRBD2. The CDR3 is 13 residues long. The V segment lost 6 bases and the J segment 4 bases; nucleotides outside the gene matches: 3. Germline CDR1 MDHEN, CDR2 SYDVKM. In DNA, the CDR3 is TGTGCCAGCAGAGGTAGCGGGTACAATGAGCAGTTCTTC. Translation gives CASRGSGYNEQFF. Drawing the rest from reference TRBV28 and TRBJ2-1, the complete variable domain is DVKVTQSSRYLVKRTGEKVFLECVQDMDHENMFWYRQDPGLGLRLIYFSYDVKMKEKGDIPEGYSVSREKKERFSLILESASTNQTSMYLCASRGSGYNEQFFGPGTRLTVL.

The rearrangement joins TRBV21-1 to TRBJ1-2; TRBD1, the D gene given by the table, was not confirmed from the DNA. TRBV21-1 corresponds to a pseudogene. The CDR3 is 15 amino acids. The CDR3 sequence is CASSKGPRGSHGYTF. The CDR3 DNA follows: TGTGCCAGCAGCAAGGGGCCTAGGGGGTCCCATGGCTACACCTTC.

The V call is TRBV14, the J call TRBJ2-7; D tentatively reads TRBD1 or TRBD2 (5 bases each). This CDR3 has 14 residues. Germline CDR1 SGHDN, CDR2 FVKESK. V gave up 1 base and J gave up 5 bases, with 12 bases separating them. The CDR3 DNA reads as TGTGCCAGCAGCCAAGCGGGGCCTGGCGACGAGCAGTACTTC. It yields the protein CASSQAGPGDEQYF. Full variable domain (outside the CDR3, taken from reference TRBV14 and TRBJ2-7): EAGVTQFPSHSVIEKGQTVTLRCDPISGHDNLYWYRRVMGKEIKFLLHFVKESKQDESGMPNNRFLAERTGGTYSTLKVQPAELEDSGVYFCASSQAGPGDEQYFGPGTRLTVT.